One sample yielded the 2 T cell receptor beta chains listed below, sequenced in a study of blood T cell repertoires in COVID-19. Profiled with immunoSEQ multiplex PCR; TCRdb holds only in-frame clones, not every one. The sample lists some 110,000 clones, about 86% occurring once. Sequencing was done on a sample of peripheral blood. The source of these receptors is a man at least 80 years old with acute or convalescent COVID-19.

The V gene is TRBV9, the J gene TRBJ1-3; possibly TRBD1 for D (5 bases). The germline CDR1 and CDR2 sequences are SGDLS and YYNGEE. The CDR3 contains 15 residues. The ends were cut back, 0 bases at V and 1 base at J, with 8 bases in the middle. The CDR3 protein is CASSVVGTSGNTIYF. The CDR3 nucleotides read TGTGCCAGCAGCGTAGTGGGGACTTCTGGAAACACCATATATTTT.

The chain joins TRBV7-8 to TRBJ2-7, with TRBD1 as a possible D gene (5 bases). Germline V gene lookup returns CDR1 SGHVS and CDR2 FQNEAQ. The length of the CDR3 is 13 residues. With 8 bases removed from V and 2 bases from J, the gap between germline ends came to 13 bases. DNA of the CDR3: TGTGCCAGCTCAACAGGCGGCACCTACGAGCAGTACTTC. Amino acid sequence: CASSTGGTYEQYF.